One and the same sample provided the 15 T cell receptor beta chains below, sequenced in a study of regulatory T cells in long-lasting Graves disease. Documented time point: newly diagnosed GD, antithyroid drugs for less than 3 months. PBMC-derived RNA was used for the TCR library. Sequencing libraries for TCR beta were prepared with iRepertoire HTBI primers and Arm-PCR of CDR3 regions. Via MiXCR, TCRdb re-called the multiplex PCR reads, giving one row per CDR3 protein. The sample has around 320,000 distinct CDR3 sequences; over 15% are singletons. These same records also appear under a second study, on T cells in Graves' hyperthyroidism and ophthalmopathy.

The specimen was peripheral blood mononuclear cells (PBMCs), collected at new diagnosis, from a patient treated with antithyroid drugs. The source of these receptors is a middle-aged man with Graves disease.

This clonotype was counted ten times or more. V is TRBV7-3 and J is TRBJ1-5; 10 bases are a match to TRBD1. This CDR3 has 13 residues. CDR1 is SGHTA, CDR2 FQGTGA, per germline. The V segment lost 5 bases and the J segment 6 bases; nucleotides outside the gene matches: 1. CDR3 coding DNA: TGTGCCAGCAGCAGGACAGGGGGTCAGCCCCAGCATTTT. Translating gives CASSRTGGQPQHF.

This clonotype was seen repeatedly, ten times or more. The V call is TRBV28, the J call TRBJ1-2, with D perhaps matching TRBD1 (5 bases). Between the trimmed V and J ends, which lost 3 bases and 8 bases, there was a span of 13 bases. CDR3 length: 13 amino acids. The germline CDR1 and CDR2 sequences are MDHEN and SYDVKM. In DNA form, the CDR3 reads TGTGCCAGCAGTTTCCATGGGGCCCCGGGCTACACCTTC. It is translated as CASSFHGAPGYTF.

This clonotype has ten or more counts. The chain employs TRBV7-2 and TRBJ1-1; weak D call: TRBD1 (5 bases). The CDR3 covers 14 residues. Per germline, CDR1 SGHTA and CDR2 FQGNSA. Trimming stripped 5 bases from V and 4 bases from J, with 14 bases between. The CDR3 protein is CASSPSRGATEAFF. DNA of the CDR3: TGTGCCAGCAGCCCGAGTAGGGGCGCCACTGAAGCTTTCTTT. Full variable domain (remainder filled in from reference TRBV7-2 and TRBJ1-1): GAGVSQSPSNKVTEKGKDVELRCDPISGHTALYWYRQSLGQGLEFLIYFQGNSAPDKSGLPSDRFSAERTGGSVSTLTIQRTQQEDSAVYLCASSPSRGATEAFFGQGTRLTVV.

This clonotype occurred once. The gene calls are TRBV28 and TRBJ1-2; D not certain. Germline V lookup: CDR1 MDHEN, CDR2 SYDVKM. The CDR3 is made up of 12 amino acids. Trimming took off 6 bases at V and 8 bases at J, with 13 bases between the two ends. The CDR3 loop reads CASRAGIEGYTF. CDR3 sequence (DNA): TGTGCCAGCAGGGCCGGGATAGAGGGCTACACCTTC.

This clonotype has at least ten counts. The rearrangement joins TRBV20-1 to TRBJ2-3; D gene ambiguous. Per the germline V gene, CDR1 is DFQATT and CDR2 is SNEGSKA (reference sequence). CDR3 length: 15 residues. Deletions cut 2 bases from V and 2 bases from J, with 14 bases between. The CDR3 loop is CSARPLGPYTDTQYF. CDR3 coding DNA: TGCAGTGCTAGACCCTTAGGGCCCTACACAGATACGCAGTATTTT.

This clonotype was picked up many times. Just one base apart from a much larger clone, this may be a read error. The chain employs TRBV6-1 and TRBJ1-1; D is perhaps TRBD1 (5 bases). V lost 1 base to trimming and J lost 1 base, with 7 bases between them. Germline V gene sequence: CDR1 MNHNS, CDR2 SASEGT. This CDR3 contains 14 residues. Here the CDR3 reads CASSEVGGNTEAFF. The CDR3 region has the DNA TGTGCCAGCAGTGAAGTGGGGGGGAACACTGAAGCTTTCTTT.

This chain connects TRBV29-1 to TRBJ1-1; D is undetermined. Between the trimmed V and J ends, which lost 4 bases and 2 bases, there was a span of 5 bases. The CDR3 is 11 amino acids. Germline CDR1 SQVTM, CDR2 ANQGSEA. In DNA form, the CDR3 reads TGCAGCGTTGCACGAAACACTGAAGCTTTCTTT. It yields the protein CSVARNTEAFF.

The chain has TRBV10-3 and TRBJ1-4, with 8 bases identical to TRBD1. The junction had 4 bases not matched to a gene; V was cut back by 8 bases and J by 5 bases. This CDR3 contains 13 residues. Germline loops: CDR1 ENHRY, CDR2 SYGVKD. For the CDR3, the DNA is TGTGCCATCGGACAGGGAAGAAATGAAAAACTGTTTTTT. Its protein product is CAIGQGRNEKLFF.

This chain joins TRBV7-9 and TRBJ2-3; D may be TRBD1 (5 bases). This CDR3 spans 15 amino acids. Between the trimmed V and J ends, which lost 4 bases and 3 bases, there was a span of 14 bases. CDR1 and CDR2 from the germline V gene are SEHNR and FQNEAQ (reference sequence). The CDR3 loop reads CASSYGRVETDTQYF. DNA for the CDR3: TGTGCCAGCAGCTATGGCAGGGTTGAGACAGATACGCAGTATTTT.

There are many counts of this clonotype. The chain joins TRBV7-2 to TRBJ2-5; 11 bases line up with TRBD2. V gave up 0 bases and J gave up 5 bases; unmatched junction bases: 2. The CDR3 has 15 residues. Germline V gene data show CDR1 as SGHTA and CDR2 as FQGNSA. The CDR3 DNA is TGTGCCAGCAGCTTAGCGACTAGCGGGGTGGAGACCCAGTACTTC. This sequence encodes CASSLATSGVETQYF.

V usage is TRBV7-2 and J usage is TRBJ1-3; a possible D gene is TRBD1 (5 bases). CDR1 is SGHTA and CDR2 is FQGNSA in the germline V gene. The CDR3 runs 16 residues. V dropped 5 bases and J dropped 0 bases, with 14 bases sitting between them. CDR3 bases: TGTGCCAGCAGCGCCCGGGACGCCAGCTCTGGAAACACCATATATTTT. Translating it yields CASSARDASSGNTIYF.

This clonotype has ten or more counts. The V and J genes are TRBV6-1 and TRBJ1-6; weak D call: TRBD1 (6 bases). The ends were cut back, 6 bases at V and 2 bases at J, with 11 bases in the middle. The V gene's germline CDR1 is MNHNS and CDR2 SASEGT. The CDR3 extends over 15 amino acids. CDR3 coding DNA: TGTGCCAGCAGCCCGGACAGACCCTATAATTCACCCCTCCACTTT. Protein product: CASSPDRPYNSPLHF.

This clonotype was seen a few times. This sequence joins TRBV2 and TRBJ1-2, with D possibly being TRBD1 (6 bases). Trimming cost V 8 bases and J 0 bases, with 10 bases left between them. This CDR3 is built from 13 residues. Per the germline V gene, CDR1 is SNHLY and CDR2 is FYNNEI. The CDR3 DNA reads TGTGCCAGCCGGACAGAGACTAACTATGGCTACACCTTC. This translates into CASRTETNYGYTF.

This clonotype appeared many times. The chain employs TRBV28 and TRBJ1-1, with 8 positions matching TRBD1. The CDR3 consists of 16 residues. V was clipped by 7 bases and J by 4 bases; unmatched bases: 14. Germline values: CDR1 MDHEN, CDR2 SYDVKM. This chain's CDR3 is CASKFLGQGAGTEAFF. The CDR3 DNA reads as TGTGCCAGCAAGTTTTTGGGGCAGGGGGCTGGCACTGAAGCTTTCTTT.

The chain uses TRBV19 and TRBJ1-5, with D unclear. CDR3 length equals 15 residues. From germline, CDR1 is LNHDA and CDR2 SQIVND (reference sequence). Trimming shortened V by 5 bases and J by 0 bases, and 11 bases separated the two germline ends. CDR3 sequence: CASSVRVSSNQPQHF. CDR3 nucleotide sequence: TGTGCCAGTAGTGTGCGGGTTTCTAGCAATCAGCCCCAGCATTTT.